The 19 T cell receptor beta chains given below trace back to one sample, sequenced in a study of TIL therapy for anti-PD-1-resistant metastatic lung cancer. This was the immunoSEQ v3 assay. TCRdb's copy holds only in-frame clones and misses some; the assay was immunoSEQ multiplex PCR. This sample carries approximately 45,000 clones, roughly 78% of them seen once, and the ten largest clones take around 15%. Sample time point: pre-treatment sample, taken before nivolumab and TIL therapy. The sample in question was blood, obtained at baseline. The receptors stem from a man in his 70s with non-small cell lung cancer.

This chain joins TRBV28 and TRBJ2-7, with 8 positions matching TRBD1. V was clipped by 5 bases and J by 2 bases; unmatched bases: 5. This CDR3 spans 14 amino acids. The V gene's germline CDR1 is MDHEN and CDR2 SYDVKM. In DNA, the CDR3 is TGTGCCAGCAGTCGGGGACAGGTAACCTACGAGCAGTACTTC. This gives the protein CASSRGQVTYEQYF.

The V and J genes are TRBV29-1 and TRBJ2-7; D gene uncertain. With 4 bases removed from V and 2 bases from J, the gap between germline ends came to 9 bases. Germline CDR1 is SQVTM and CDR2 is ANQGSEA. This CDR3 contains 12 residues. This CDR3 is CSVVGIPYEQYF. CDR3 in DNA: TGCAGCGTTGTCGGCATACCCTACGAGCAGTACTTC.

This chain's CDR3 is CASSPNINQPQHF. CDR3 coding DNA: TGTGCCAGCAGCCCGAATATCAATCAGCCCCAGCATTTT. The rearrangement uses TRBV7-6 and TRBJ1-5; the D is unclear. Germline V gene data show CDR1 as SGHVS and CDR2 as FNYEAQ. Deletions cut 5 bases from V and 3 bases from J, with 8 bases between. The CDR3 extends over 13 amino acids.

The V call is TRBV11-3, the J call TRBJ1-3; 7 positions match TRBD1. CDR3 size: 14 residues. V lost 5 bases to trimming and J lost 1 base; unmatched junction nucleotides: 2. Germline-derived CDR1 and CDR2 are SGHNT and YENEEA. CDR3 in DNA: TGTGCCAGCAGCCCAGGGGGTTCTGGAAACACCATATATTTT. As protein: CASSPGGSGNTIYF.

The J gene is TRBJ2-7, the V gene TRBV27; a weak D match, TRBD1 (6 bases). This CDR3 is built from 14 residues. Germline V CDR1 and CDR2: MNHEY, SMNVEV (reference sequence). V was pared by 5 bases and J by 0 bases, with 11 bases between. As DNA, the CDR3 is TGTGCCAGCAGTATCCGGGACACCTCCTACGAGCAGTACTTC. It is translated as CASSIRDTSYEQYF.

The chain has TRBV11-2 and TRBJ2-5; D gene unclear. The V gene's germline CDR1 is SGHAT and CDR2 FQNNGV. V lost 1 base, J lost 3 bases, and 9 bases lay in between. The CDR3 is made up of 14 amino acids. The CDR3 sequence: CASSLGRTKETQYF. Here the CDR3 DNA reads TGTGCCAGCAGCTTAGGCAGGACCAAAGAGACCCAGTACTTC.

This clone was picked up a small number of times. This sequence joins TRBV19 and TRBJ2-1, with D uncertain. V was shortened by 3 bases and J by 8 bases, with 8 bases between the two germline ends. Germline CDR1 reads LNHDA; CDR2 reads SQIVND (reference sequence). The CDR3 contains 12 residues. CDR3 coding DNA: TGTGCCAGTAGTATTAAGGGCCATGAGCAGTTCTTC. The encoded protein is CASSIKGHEQFF. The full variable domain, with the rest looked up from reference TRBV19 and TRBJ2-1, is DGGITQSPKYLFRKEGQNVTLSCEQNLNHDAMYWYRQDPGQGLRLIYYSQIVNDFQKGDIAEGYSVSREKKESFPLTVTSAQKNPTAFYLCASSIKGHEQFFGPGTRLTVL.

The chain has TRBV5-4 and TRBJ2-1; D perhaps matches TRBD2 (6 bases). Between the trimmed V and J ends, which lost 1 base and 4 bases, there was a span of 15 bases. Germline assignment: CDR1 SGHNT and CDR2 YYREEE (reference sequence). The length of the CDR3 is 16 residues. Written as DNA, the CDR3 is TGTGCCAGCAGCTTGTCTCGGGGGAGAAGTTACAATGAGCAGTTCTTC. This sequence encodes CASSLSRGRSYNEQFF.

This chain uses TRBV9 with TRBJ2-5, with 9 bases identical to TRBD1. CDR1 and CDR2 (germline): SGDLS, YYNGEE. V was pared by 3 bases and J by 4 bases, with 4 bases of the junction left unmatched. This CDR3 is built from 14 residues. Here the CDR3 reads CASSAGQGRETQYF. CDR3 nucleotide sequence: TGTGCCAGCAGCGCCGGACAGGGGAGAGAGACCCAGTACTTC.

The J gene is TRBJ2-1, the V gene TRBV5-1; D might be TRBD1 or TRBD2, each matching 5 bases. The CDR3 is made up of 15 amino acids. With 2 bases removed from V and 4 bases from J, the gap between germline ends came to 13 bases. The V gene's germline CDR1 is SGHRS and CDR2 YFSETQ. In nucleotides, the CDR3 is TGCGCCAGCAGCTTACCCCGGGGCGGGTACAATGAGCAGTTCTTC. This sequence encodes CASSLPRGGYNEQFF.

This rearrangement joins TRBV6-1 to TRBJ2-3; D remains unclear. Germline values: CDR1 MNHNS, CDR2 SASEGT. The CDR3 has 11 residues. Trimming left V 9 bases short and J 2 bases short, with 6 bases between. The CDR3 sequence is CASSPTDTQYF. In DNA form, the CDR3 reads TGTGCCAGTTCTCCCACAGATACGCAGTATTTT.

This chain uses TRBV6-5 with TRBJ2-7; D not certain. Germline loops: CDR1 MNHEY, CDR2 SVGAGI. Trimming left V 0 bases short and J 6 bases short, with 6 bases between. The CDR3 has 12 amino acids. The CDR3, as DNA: TGTGCCAGCAGTTACTCAGCCGGCGAGCAGTACTTC. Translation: CASSYSAGEQYF.

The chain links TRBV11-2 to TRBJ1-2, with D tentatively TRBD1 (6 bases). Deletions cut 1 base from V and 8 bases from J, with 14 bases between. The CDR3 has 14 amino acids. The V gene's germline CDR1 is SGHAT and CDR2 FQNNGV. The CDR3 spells CASSLVGGAGGYTF. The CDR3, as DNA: TGTGCCAGCAGCTTAGTCGGGGGCGCGGGGGGCTACACCTTC.

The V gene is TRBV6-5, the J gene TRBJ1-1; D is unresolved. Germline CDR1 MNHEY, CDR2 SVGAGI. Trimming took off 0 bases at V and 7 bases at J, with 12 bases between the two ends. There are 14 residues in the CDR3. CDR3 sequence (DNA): TGTGCCAGCAGTTACTCGAACCGGGATTATGAAGCTTTCTTT. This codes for CASSYSNRDYEAFF.

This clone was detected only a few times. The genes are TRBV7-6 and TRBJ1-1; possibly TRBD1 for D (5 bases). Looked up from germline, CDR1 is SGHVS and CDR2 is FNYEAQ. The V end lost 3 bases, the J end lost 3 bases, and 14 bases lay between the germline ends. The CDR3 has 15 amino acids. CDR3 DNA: TGTGCCAGCAGCTTGAGCAGGGAGGCGGACACTGAAGCTTTCTTT. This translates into CASSLSREADTEAFF.

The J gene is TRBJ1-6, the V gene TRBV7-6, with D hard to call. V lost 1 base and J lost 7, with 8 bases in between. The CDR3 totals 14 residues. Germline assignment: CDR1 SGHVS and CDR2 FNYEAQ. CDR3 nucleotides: TGTGCCAGCAGCTTAGAGGTGGACAATTCACCCCTCCACTTT. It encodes CASSLEVDNSPLHF. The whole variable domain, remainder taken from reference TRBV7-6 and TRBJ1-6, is GAGVSQSPRYKVTKRGQDVALRCDPISGHVSLYWYRQALGQGPEFLTYFNYEAQQDKSGLPNDRFSAERPEGSISTLTIQRTEQRDSAMYRCASSLEVDNSPLHFGNGTRLTVT.

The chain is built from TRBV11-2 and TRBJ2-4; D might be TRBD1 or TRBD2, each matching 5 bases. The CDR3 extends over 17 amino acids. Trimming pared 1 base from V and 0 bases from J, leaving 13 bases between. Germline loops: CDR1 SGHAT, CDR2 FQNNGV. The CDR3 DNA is TGTGCCAGCAGCTTAGTTGGGACCACATTAGCCAAAAACATTCAGTACTTC. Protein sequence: CASSLVGTTLAKNIQYF.

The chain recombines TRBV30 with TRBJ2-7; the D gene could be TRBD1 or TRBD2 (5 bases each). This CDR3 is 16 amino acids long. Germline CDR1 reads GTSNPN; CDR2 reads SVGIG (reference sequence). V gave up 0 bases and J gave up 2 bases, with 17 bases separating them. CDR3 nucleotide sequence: TGTGCCTGGAGTGTATTGGGACCACGAACTCCCTACGAGCAGTACTTC. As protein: CAWSVLGPRTPYEQYF. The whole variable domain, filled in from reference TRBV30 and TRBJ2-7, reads SQTIHQWPATLVQPVGSPLSLECTVEGTSNPNLYWYRQAAGRGLQLLFYSVGIGQISSEVPQNLSASRPQDRQFILSSKKLLLSDSGFYLCAWSVLGPRTPYEQYFGPGTRLTVT.

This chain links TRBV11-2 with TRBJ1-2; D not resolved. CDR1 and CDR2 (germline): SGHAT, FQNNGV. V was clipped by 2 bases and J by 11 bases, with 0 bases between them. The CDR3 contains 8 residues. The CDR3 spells CASSLYTF. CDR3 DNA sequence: TGTGCCAGCAGCTTATACACCTTC.